These 3 T cell receptor beta chains were sequenced from one sample in a study of blood T cell repertoires in COVID-19. Some clones are missing from TCRdb's copy, which holds only in-frame ones; the method was immunoSEQ multiplex PCR. The table includes some 55,000 clones, 90% to 95% detected once. The sample taken for sequencing was peripheral blood. Every receptor here comes from a human donor in a cohort sampled during active COVID-19.

The rearrangement joins TRBV30 to TRBJ1-6; perhaps TRBD1 as D (6 bases). CDR3 size: 13 residues. V was cut by 3 bases and J by 6 bases, with 9 bases left in between. Germline V CDR1 and CDR2: GTSNPN, SVGIG (reference sequence). Here the CDR3 reads CAWRDSLNSPLHF. The CDR3 DNA is TGTGCCTGGAGGGACAGCCTTAATTCACCCCTCCACTTT.

V gene TRBV10-2 combines with J gene TRBJ2-3; weak D call: TRBD1 (5 bases). The V gene's germline CDR1 is WSHSY and CDR2 SAAADI. The CDR3 is 15 residues long. V lost 1 base, J lost 5 bases, and 13 bases lay in between. The CDR3 DNA follows: TGCGCCAGCAGTGAGTTGGGCAGGGTAGGAGATACGCAGTATTTT. Its translation: CASSELGRVGDTQYF.

This clone showed up just once. The J gene is TRBJ2-1, the V gene TRBV11-3, with 8 bases aligning to TRBD2. J was trimmed by 7 bases and V by 3 bases; bases with no gene match: 5. CDR1 SGHNT and CDR2 YENEEA come from the germline V gene. The CDR3 consists of 14 residues. The CDR3 DNA reads as TGTGCCAGCAGCTTCGGACTAGCAGGAAATGAGCAGTTCTTC. As protein: CASSFGLAGNEQFF.